A single sample is the source of the 13 T cell receptor beta chains below, sequenced in a study of blood T cell repertoires in COVID-19. Repertoires were generated with immunoSEQ multiplex PCR, while TCRdb's copy carries only in-frame clones and drops some. The sample holds about 260,000 clones; approximately 84% are singletons and the top ten take about 1.9%. Sequencing was done on a sample of peripheral blood. The receptors originated from an elderly woman with acute or convalescent COVID-19.

The chain uses TRBV2 and TRBJ1-6; D is undetermined. The CDR3 runs to 16 residues. Germline V gene sequence: CDR1 SNHLY, CDR2 FYNNEI. Trimming removed 7 bases at V and 1 base at J, with 14 bases between. The CDR3 sequence: CASNLGRGSYNSPLHF. For the CDR3, the DNA is TGTGCCAGCAATTTAGGGCGCGGGTCCTATAATTCACCCCTCCACTTT.

This rearrangement joins TRBV5-1 to TRBJ2-1; 9 bases are a match to TRBD2. This CDR3 has 15 amino acids. The trim removed 0 bases at V and 8 bases at J, leaving 6 bases unmatched. Germline-derived CDR1 and CDR2 are SGHRS and YFSETQ. The CDR3 sequence is CASSLVSGGGYEQFF. CDR3 DNA: TGCGCCAGCAGCTTGGTTAGCGGGGGTGGTTATGAGCAGTTCTTC. The full variable domain, rest sourced from reference TRBV5-1 and TRBJ2-1, is KAGVTQTPRYLIKTRGQQVTLSCSPISGHRSVSWYQQTPGQGLQFLFEYFSETQRNKGNFPGRFSGRQFSNSRSEMNVSTLELGDSALYLCASSLVSGGGYEQFFGPGTRLTVL.

V usage is TRBV5-1 and J usage is TRBJ2-3; 7 nucleotides agree with TRBD2. Germline trimming cut 0 bases from V and 0 bases from J; bases unmatched to any gene: 4. This CDR3 spans 16 amino acids. CDR1 is SGHRS and CDR2 is YFSETQ in the germline V gene. CDR3 DNA: TGCGCCAGCAGCTTGGCCGACGGGAGGAGCACAGATACGCAGTATTTT. This sequence encodes CASSLADGRSTDTQYF.

The chain combines TRBV5-1 with TRBJ1-1; 10 bases are shared with TRBD1. This CDR3 is 16 amino acids long. With V trimmed by 0 bases and J by 4 bases, 6 bases remained unmatched. From germline, CDR1 is SGHRS and CDR2 YFSETQ. The chain's CDR3 is CASSLAMGQGITEAFF. The CDR3 DNA follows: TGCGCCAGCAGCTTGGCGATGGGACAGGGGATCACTGAAGCTTTCTTT.

The rearrangement uses TRBV6-5 and TRBJ2-1; D remains unclear. Looked up from germline, CDR1 is MNHEY and CDR2 is SVGAGI. Trimming cost V 0 bases and J 6 bases, with 9 bases left between them. The CDR3 covers 14 residues. As DNA, the CDR3 is TGTGCCAGCAGTTACTCTCAGGATGGCAATGAGCAGTTCTTC. This codes for CASSYSQDGNEQFF.

This clone was seen ten or more times. V and J are TRBV7-2 and TRBJ2-7, with TRBD1 matching over 10 bases. V was pared by 5 bases and J by 2 bases, with 6 bases of the junction left unmatched. The CDR3 contains 15 residues. Germline loops: CDR1 SGHTA, CDR2 FQGNSA. The CDR3 region is CASSHGGTGAYEQYF. The CDR3 nucleotides read TGTGCCAGCAGCCACGGGGGGACAGGGGCCTACGAGCAGTACTTC.

The genes are TRBV27 and TRBJ1-3, with D unresolved. The germline CDR1 and CDR2 sequences are MNHEY and SMNVEV (reference sequence). V shed 2 bases and J shed 4 bases, with 6 bases lying between them. The length of the CDR3 is 13 residues. The CDR3 DNA reads as TGTGCCAGCAGTTTAAGGGAGGGAAACACCATATATTTT. This sequence encodes CASSLREGNTIYF.

The chain employs TRBV2 and TRBJ1-5; 8 bases align to TRBD1. Germline V lookup: CDR1 SNHLY, CDR2 FYNNEI. The CDR3 sequence is 15 residues long. After removal of 2 bases from V and 2 bases from J, the junction contained 2 bases not matched to a gene. DNA for the CDR3: TGTGCCAGCAGTGAAAACAGGGGGGGCAATCAGCCCCAGCATTTT. Translation: CASSENRGGNQPQHF. Full variable domain (remainder filled in from reference TRBV2 and TRBJ1-5): EPEVTQTPSHQVTQMGQEVILRCVPISNHLYFYWYRQILGQKVEFLVSFYNNEISEKSEIFDDQFSVERPDGSNFTLKIRSTKLEDSAMYFCASSENRGGNQPQHFGDGTRLSIL.

This chain links TRBV27 with TRBJ1-2; unclear D gene. CDR1 is MNHEY, CDR2 SMNVEV, per germline (reference sequence). V was shortened by 6 bases and J by 8 bases, with 13 bases between the two germline ends. The CDR3 runs to 12 residues. The CDR3 loop reads CASRLAGGGYTF. CDR3 nucleotide sequence: TGTGCCAGCAGACTAGCAGGTGGGGGCTACACCTTC.

This chain connects TRBV4-1 to TRBJ2-7; 9 nucleotides line up with TRBD1. The CDR3 has 16 amino acids. Germline-derived CDR1 and CDR2 are MGHRA and YSYEKL. V shed 2 bases and J 3 bases; nucleotides not matched to a gene: 8. This CDR3 reads CASSQSLGTGIYEQYF. The CDR3 nucleotides read TGCGCCAGCAGCCAATCCCTGGGGACAGGGATCTACGAGCAGTACTTC.

This clone was detected only once. This chain connects TRBV3-1 (or the pseudogene TRBV3-2) to TRBJ1-1, with D tentatively TRBD1 (5 bases). Looked up from germline, CDR1 is LGHDT and CDR2 is YNNKEL (reference sequence). Trimming shortened V by 1 base and J by 11 bases, and 14 bases separated the two germline ends. There are 13 residues in the CDR3. CDR3 in amino acids: CASSQVLGVWAFF. Written as DNA, the CDR3 is TGTGCCAGCAGCCAAGTTCTAGGGGTTTGGGCTTTCTTT.

The CDR3 loop is CASSQGRDLGYGYTF. CDR3 bases: TGCGCCAGCAGCCAAGGCAGGGATCTGGGGTATGGCTACACCTTC. This chain uses TRBV4-1 with TRBJ1-2, with a tentative D call TRBD1 (5 bases). V dropped 1 base and J dropped 5 bases, with 14 bases sitting between them. The V gene's germline CDR1 is MGHRA and CDR2 YSYEKL. The CDR3 sequence is 15 residues long.

The chain employs TRBV7-9 and TRBJ1-4; weak D call: TRBD1 (6 bases). The ends were cut back, 1 base at V and 8 bases at J, with 11 bases in the middle. The germline CDR1 and CDR2 sequences are SEHNR and FQNEAQ (reference sequence). The length of the CDR3 is 14 residues. CDR3 in DNA: TGTGCCAGCAGCTTAGTAACAGGGCGGGAAAAACTGTTTTTT. Protein sequence: CASSLVTGREKLFF.